The clone carrying this TCR beta chain was detected many times. Its specificity is not known. Germline CDR1 SGHTA, CDR2 FQGNSA. The CDR3 has 13 amino acids. V dropped 3 bases and J dropped 0 bases, with 6 bases sitting between them. The data originate from a study of cytotoxic CD8 clonotypes in ibrutinib-treated CLL. Whole-study results and caveats: Clonality increased at ibrutinib response, then returned toward baseline at progression.

TCRdb's copy holds only in-frame clones and misses some; the assay was immunoSEQ multiplex PCR. The table shows 60,000 to 70,000 clones, with less than 75% occurring only once. Here the sequenced sample was PBMCs, taken after 12 months of ibrutinib treatment. This clonotype was obtained from a human donor with chronic lymphocytic leukemia. The chain joins TRBV7-2 to TRBJ2-7, with D perhaps TRBD1 or TRBD2 (5 bases each). DNA of the CDR3: TGTGCCAGCAGCTTCGGGGCCTCCTACGAGCAGTACTTC. This codes for CASSFGASYEQYF.